Listed here is a single T cell receptor (beta chain). Its antigen is undetermined. Sequenced by immunoSEQ multiplex PCR; TCRdb stores in-frame clones only, minus some. The sample includes about 67,000 clones, 80% to 95% seen only once; the top ten take less than 2.5%. The data derive from a study of OX40 agonist ivuxolimab in advanced cancers. The CDR3 is 14 amino acids. V lost 2 bases and J lost 4, with 11 bases in between. In germline, CDR1 is MNHNS, CDR2 SASEGT. Findings and caveats of the study: Expanded clones tended on average to be more numerous among CD8+ T cells than CD4+.

This rearrangement joins TRBV6-1 to TRBJ1-2, with no clear D. This receptor was obtained from an adult with an advanced solid tumor such as melanoma, head and neck, liver or kidney cancer. This specimen consisted of CD4+ or CD8+ T cells sorted from blood, obtained in a trial of the OX40 agonist ivuxolimab. The CDR3 sequence is CASSELVEPYGYTF. CDR3 bases: TGTGCCAGCAGTGAACTGGTAGAACCCTATGGCTACACCTTC.